Following are 26 T cell receptor beta chains from one sample sequenced in a study of blood T cell repertoires in COVID-19. Measured with immunoSEQ multiplex PCR; TCRdb has only the in-frame clones, and not every one. The sample yields some 330,000 clones, about 90% seen once. Sequencing was performed on peripheral blood. Source of these receptors: a woman in her twenties or thirties with COVID-19, enrolled during active disease.

The chain links TRBV5-1 to TRBJ1-2; 7 nucleotides match TRBD1. Germline V lookup: CDR1 SGHRS, CDR2 YFSETQ. The CDR3 covers 14 residues. J was trimmed by 4 bases and V by 4 bases; bases with no gene match: 7. The CDR3 DNA reads as TGCGCCAGCAGCCTGGGACAGCCCTTCTATGGCTACACCTTC. This gives the protein CASSLGQPFYGYTF.

The CDR3 DNA reads TGTGCCAGCAGCCAAGAAGGGACAAGTATTAATGAGCAGTTCTTC. Its translation is CASSQEGTSINEQFF. This rearrangement joins TRBV4-2 to TRBJ2-1; D may be TRBD1 (6 bases). Per the germline V gene, CDR1 is LGHNA and CDR2 is YNFKEQ. With 0 bases removed from V and 7 bases from J, the gap between germline ends came to 13 bases. There are 15 residues in the CDR3.

CDR3 nucleotides: TGTGCCAGCAGTTCACGTCGGGTAACAGGGTATTCACCCCTCCACTTT. It codes for CASSSRRVTGYSPLHF. J is TRBJ1-6 and V is TRBV27; the D gene is possibly TRBD1 (6 bases). Germline values: CDR1 MNHEY, CDR2 SMNVEV (reference sequence). CDR3 length: 16 amino acids. Trimming removed 4 bases from V and 8 bases from J, with 18 bases in between.

V and J are TRBV6-5 and TRBJ1-1; tentatively, D is TRBD1 (5 bases). Germline V gene data show CDR1 as MNHEY and CDR2 as SVGAGI. This CDR3 has 14 residues. V lost 4 bases and J 6 bases, leaving 15 bases between the germline ends. The CDR3 protein is CASSSIRGTSEAFF. The CDR3 coding sequence is TGTGCCAGCAGTTCTATACGGGGGACCTCTGAAGCTTTCTTT.

V is TRBV20-1 and J is TRBJ2-7; tentative D call: TRBD1 (6 bases). V was pared by 3 bases and J by 6 bases, with 18 bases between. Germline lookup yields CDR1 DFQATT and CDR2 SNEGSKA (reference sequence). The CDR3 extends over 14 amino acids. CDR3 DNA sequence: TGCAGTGCTAGTGGGGGACACTCAAGGTTCGAGCAGTACTTC. This sequence encodes CSASGGHSRFEQYF.

J is TRBJ2-5 and V is TRBV20-1; D might be TRBD1 (6 bases). Germline V gives CDR1 DFQATT, CDR2 SNEGSKA (reference sequence). Trimming cost V 7 bases and J 1 base, with 7 bases left between them. This CDR3 has 11 amino acids. CDR3 loop: CSVDSQETQYF. CDR3 coding DNA: TGCAGTGTGGACAGCCAAGAGACCCAGTACTTC.

V gene TRBV19 combines with J gene TRBJ1-5; D is possibly TRBD1 (5 bases). CDR1 LNHDA and CDR2 SQIVND come from the germline V gene (reference sequence). The CDR3 is made up of 13 amino acids. V shed 8 bases and J shed 6 bases, with 14 bases lying between them. The CDR3 protein is CASGPSQGQPQHF. The CDR3 DNA reads as TGTGCCAGTGGCCCGAGTCAGGGTCAGCCCCAGCATTTT.

The chain employs TRBV6-4 and TRBJ2-1, with a possible D match to TRBD2 (5 bases). With 6 bases removed from V and 7 bases from J, the gap between germline ends came to 13 bases. The length of the CDR3 is 13 residues. Germline loops: CDR1 MRHNA, CDR2 SNTAGT. The CDR3 DNA follows: TGTGCCAGCAGCCAAGAGGAGGCGAATGAGCAGTTCTTC. It codes for CASSQEEANEQFF.

The chain recombines TRBV28 with TRBJ1-4; no clear D gene. Germline CDR1 reads MDHEN; CDR2 reads SYDVKM. The V end was cut by 8 bases, the J end by 4 bases, with 11 bases between. This CDR3 region has 13 residues. The CDR3: CASRRGYNEKLFF. The CDR3 DNA is TGTGCCAGCCGGCGGGGATATAATGAAAAACTGTTTTTT.

The J gene is TRBJ1-1, the V gene TRBV6-5; 7 nucleotides line up with TRBD1. The germline V gene has CDR1 MNHEY and CDR2 SVGAGI. CDR3 length equals 15 residues. V lost 1 base, J lost 0 bases, and 2 bases stayed unmatched. The CDR3 DNA sequence: TGTGCCAGCAGTTACTTCGGGACAGTGAACACTGAAGCTTTCTTT. This codes for CASSYFGTVNTEAFF.

This clone has more than one count but fewer than ten. The chain joins TRBV28 to TRBJ2-7; 7 bases align to TRBD1. The CDR3 loop spans 13 amino acids. V was clipped by 7 bases and J by 2 bases; unmatched bases: 5. CDR1 and CDR2 (germline): MDHEN, SYDVKM. The CDR3 nucleotides read TGTGCCAGCACCGGGACAGAAGCCTACGAGCAGTACGTC. It specifies CASTGTEAYEQYV.

CDR3 DNA: TGTGCCAGCAGTTACGGACCGGGGTCAACTAATGAAAAACTGTTTTTT. Its translation: CASSYGPGSTNEKLFF. The rearrangement links TRBV6-5 to TRBJ1-4; no definite D call. This CDR3 region has 16 residues. The V gene lost 2 bases and the J gene lost 0 bases, with 10 bases spanning the gap. Germline values: CDR1 MNHEY, CDR2 SVGAGI.

The chain joins TRBV5-8 to TRBJ2-5, with 13 bases lining up with TRBD2. This CDR3 has 15 residues. V was pared by 3 bases and J by 5 bases, with 4 bases of the junction left unmatched. Germline V gives CDR1 SGHTS, CDR2 YDEGEE. The CDR3 here is CASSSGTSGAETQYF. CDR3 bases: TGTGCCAGCAGCTCAGGGACTAGCGGGGCTGAGACCCAGTACTTC.

The chain employs TRBV10-2 and TRBJ1-2; a possible D gene is TRBD1 (6 bases). V was pared by 0 bases and J by 6 bases, with 11 bases between. The CDR3 runs 14 residues. Germline V gene sequence: CDR1 WSHSY, CDR2 SAAADI. The CDR3 spells CASSESGAGDGYTF. DNA for the CDR3: TGCGCCAGCAGTGAGTCTGGGGCAGGGGATGGCTACACCTTC.

The J gene is TRBJ1-2, the V gene TRBV4-1, with no clear D. The CDR3 is 16 residues long. V lost 0 bases to trimming and J lost 1 base, with 12 bases between them. Germline V gene data show CDR1 as MGHRA and CDR2 as YSYEKL. The DNA of the CDR3 is TGCGCCAGCAGCCAAGAGGCGGCAGATCTTAACTATGGCTACACCTTC. Translation: CASSQEAADLNYGYTF.

The chain carries TRBV2 and TRBJ2-3, with TRBD2 matching 7 bases. Looked up from germline, CDR1 is SNHLY and CDR2 is FYNNEI. V lost 7 bases to trimming and J lost 0 bases; unmatched junction nucleotides: 7. CDR3 length: 15 residues. CDR3 in amino acids: CASKKQRGSTDTQYF. DNA of the CDR3: TGTGCCAGCAAGAAACAGCGGGGTAGCACAGATACGCAGTATTTT.

The rearrangement joins TRBV29-1 to TRBJ1-2; possible D gene TRBD1, 6 bases. In germline, CDR1 is SQVTM, CDR2 ANQGSEA. This CDR3 has 13 residues. Trimming pared 1 base from V and 7 bases from J, leaving 13 bases between. The CDR3 nucleotides are TGCAGCGTTGAAGTCACAGGGCAGATTGGCTACACCTTC. Encoded protein: CSVEVTGQIGYTF. Filled out from reference TRBV29-1 and TRBJ1-2, the complete variable domain reads SAVISQKPSRDICQRGTSLTIQCQVDSQVTMMFWYRQQPGQSLTLIATANQGSEATYESGFVIDKFPISRPNLTFSTLTVSNMSPEDSSIYLCSVEVTGQIGYTFGSGTRLTVV.

The J gene is TRBJ2-1, the V gene TRBV28; D possibly corresponds to TRBD2 (7 bases). The CDR3 totals 15 residues. V lost 2 bases, J lost 7 bases, and 15 bases lay in between. Germline V lookup: CDR1 MDHEN, CDR2 SYDVKM. CDR3 sequence reads: CASSLGGGRSNEQFF. CDR3 DNA sequence: TGTGCCAGCAGTTTAGGCGGGGGCCGTTCTAATGAGCAGTTCTTC.

The rearrangement links TRBV18 to TRBJ1-4; the D is unclear. CDR3 length: 13 amino acids. Germline loops: CDR1 KGHSH, CDR2 LQKENI. Between the trimmed V and J ends, which lost 2 bases and 8 bases, there was a span of 9 bases. The CDR3 DNA follows: TGTGCCAGCTCACCAGGCAGTGGCGAAAAACTGTTTTTT. As protein: CASSPGSGEKLFF.

This chain uses TRBV12-5 with TRBJ2-5; 9 nucleotides match TRBD1. This CDR3 comprises 17 residues. Germline CDR1 reads LGHNT; CDR2 reads FRNRAP. J gave up 2 bases and V 1 base, and 8 bases lay outside the gene matches. CDR3 amino acids: CASGLGFGTGPQETQYF. The DNA for the CDR3 is TGTGCTAGTGGTTTGGGATTCGGGACAGGGCCACAAGAGACCCAGTACTTC.

This sequence joins TRBV19 and TRBJ1-5; the D gene is possibly TRBD1 (6 bases). Germline loops: CDR1 LNHDA, CDR2 SQIVND (reference sequence). This CDR3 has 15 amino acids. Trimming took 5 bases from V and 2 from J, leaving 13 bases between them. This CDR3 is CASSSRTEGNQPQHF. CDR3 DNA: TGTGCCAGTAGTTCCCGGACAGAAGGCAATCAGCCCCAGCATTTT.

The CDR3 nucleotides read TGCGCCAGCAGCTCTTTGGCAGGGGGGAGACACACTGAAGCTTTCTTT. Its protein is CASSSLAGGRHTEAFF. The chain recombines TRBV5-1 with TRBJ1-1, with 7 nucleotides matching TRBD1. This CDR3 region has 16 residues. CDR1 and CDR2 from the germline V gene are SGHRS and YFSETQ. V shed 3 bases, J shed 3 bases, and the junction held 11 bases outside the gene matches. Filled out from reference TRBV5-1 and TRBJ1-1, the complete variable domain reads KAGVTQTPRYLIKTRGQQVTLSCSPISGHRSVSWYQQTPGQGLQFLFEYFSETQRNKGNFPGRFSGRQFSNSRSEMNVSTLELGDSALYLCASSSLAGGRHTEAFFGQGTRLTVV.

There are a few counts of this clone. The rearrangement uses TRBV5-1 and TRBJ1-4; weak D call: TRBD1 (6 bases). The V end was cut by 4 bases, the J end by 7 bases, with 17 bases between. The CDR3 is made up of 15 amino acids. Germline CDR1 and CDR2: SGHRS and YFSETQ. CDR3 region: CASSPTGPRGEKLFF. CDR3 sequence (DNA): TGCGCCAGCAGCCCGACAGGCCCTCGGGGTGAAAAACTGTTTTTT.

This rearrangement joins TRBV28 to TRBJ1-1; D is ambiguous. V dropped 1 base and J dropped 2 bases, with 8 bases sitting between them. The CDR3 has 14 residues. CDR1 is MDHEN, CDR2 SYDVKM, per germline. CDR3 protein: CASSLSAGNTEAFF. CDR3 nucleotide sequence: TGTGCCAGCAGTTTATCAGCGGGAAACACTGAAGCTTTCTTT.

This chain connects TRBV29-1 to TRBJ1-2, with 10 nucleotides matching TRBD1. CDR1 and CDR2 from the germline V gene are SQVTM and ANQGSEA. V dropped 6 bases and J dropped 1; count of bases not matched to a gene: 8. The length of the CDR3 is 15 residues. DNA for the CDR3: TGCAGCGTCGATCGGACAGGGGGAGGTAACTATGGCTACACCTTC. It yields the protein CSVDRTGGGNYGYTF.

This rearrangement joins TRBV5-1 to TRBJ1-2; D uncertain. The CDR3 length is 15 residues. Trimming cost V 4 bases and J 6 bases, with 19 bases left between them. Germline-derived CDR1 and CDR2 are SGHRS and YFSETQ. CDR3 DNA sequence: TGCGCCAGCAGCATGTTCTCAGGAAGCAGAAATGGCTACACCTTC. Translating gives CASSMFSGSRNGYTF.